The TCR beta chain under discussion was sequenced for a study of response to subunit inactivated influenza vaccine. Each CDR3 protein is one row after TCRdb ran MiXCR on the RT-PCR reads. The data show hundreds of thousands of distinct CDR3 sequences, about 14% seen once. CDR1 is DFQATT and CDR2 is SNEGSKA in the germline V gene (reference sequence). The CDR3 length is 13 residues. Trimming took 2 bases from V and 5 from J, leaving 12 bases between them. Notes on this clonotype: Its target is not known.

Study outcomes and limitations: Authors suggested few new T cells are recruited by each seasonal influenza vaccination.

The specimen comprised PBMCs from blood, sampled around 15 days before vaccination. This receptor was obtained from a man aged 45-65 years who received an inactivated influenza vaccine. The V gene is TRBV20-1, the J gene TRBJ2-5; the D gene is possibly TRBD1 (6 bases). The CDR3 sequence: CSARSQGTETQYF. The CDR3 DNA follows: TGCAGTGCTAGATCCCAGGGGACCGAGACCCAGTACTTC.